The rows below give T cell receptor beta chains drawn from one sample of a study of T cells in Graves' hyperthyroidism and ophthalmopathy. TCRdb used MiXCR to reprocess the multiplex PCR reads, holding one entry per CDR3 protein. Of around 240,000 distinct CDR3 sequences in the sample, roughly 15% were seen once. Sequenced input: blood. The receptor set was obtained from a woman under 30 with Graves' ophthalmopathy. The CDR3 runs from the conserved cysteine through the conserved F or W. A D gene is named only where the DNA matches it firmly. Clone size is stated in some rows and not others, as once, few, many or a class when expanded.

NA	TRBV7-2	many	TRBJ2-7	TGTGCCAGCAGCTTAGGGCCCGACACAGCCTACGAGCAGTACTTC	CASSLGPDTAYEQYF
NA	TRBV20-1	many	TRBJ2-2	TGCAGTGCTAGAGTTAGCGGGAACACCGGGGAGCTGTTTTTT	CSARVSGNTGELFF
TRBD2	TRBV29-1	NA	TRBJ2-5	TGCAGCGGGGGGGGTAGGGAGGCCCAGTACTTC	CSGGGREAQYF
TRBD1	TRBV12-3/TRBV12-4	many	TRBJ2-1	TGTGCCAGCAGACCAACCGGGACAGTTTACAATGAGCAGTTCTTC	CASRPTGTVYNEQFF
TRBD1	TRBV11-3	many	TRBJ1-4	TGTGCCAGCAGCTTAAACACAGGGGCAGGAGAAAAACTGTTTTTT	CASSLNTGAGEKLFF
NA	TRBV27	many	TRBJ2-1	TGTGCCAGCAGACAAGCCCTAGCAGTCTACTCCTACAATGAGCAGTTCTTC	CASRQALAVYSYNEQFF
NA	TRBV12-3/TRBV12-4	many	TRBJ1-5	TGTGCCAGCAGTTTGAGGGGTCGAATGCAGCCCCAGCATTTT	CASSLRGRMQPQHF
TRBD2	TRBV7-2	many	TRBJ2-1	TGTGCCAGCAGTCAACTAGCGGGAGGGAATGAGCAGTTCTTC	CASSQLAGGNEQFF
TRBD1	TRBV5-1	many	TRBJ2-3	TGCGCCAGCAGCCCCGAGACAGGGGGGACAGATACGCAGTATTTT	CASSPETGGTDTQYF
NA	TRBV28	many	TRBJ1-1	TGTGCCAGTGGCCTTGGAGGGACATACTCTTCTGAAGCTTTCTTT	CASGLGGTYSSEAFF
TRBD2	TRBV20-1	NA	TRBJ2-5	TGCAGTGCTAGCGGGGGGGCGCGGCAAGAGACCCAGTACTTC	CSASGGARQETQYF
NA	TRBV30	many	TRBJ1-1	TGTGCCTGGAGTGGGGCAGCCAAGCTTTTTATGAACACTGAAGCTTTCTTT	CAWSGAAKLFMNTEAFF
NA	TRBV18	NA	TRBJ1-1	TGTGCCAGCTTAGCAGGTCGTCACACTGAAGCTTTCTTT	CASLAGRHTEAFF
NA	TRBV4-1	many	TRBJ2-7	TGCGCCAGCAGCCAAGGGGGGGCCTACGAGCAGTACTTC	CASSQGGAYEQYF
NA	TRBV28	once	TRBJ2-5	TGTGCCAGCAGTTCTCTCGGGACAATGTACCAAGAGACCCAGTACTTC	CASSSLGTMYQETQYF
NA	TRBV7-8	many	TRBJ1-1	TGTGCCAGCAGCTTATTTGACAAGGGGAACACTGAAGCTTTCTTT	CASSLFDKGNTEAFF
NA	TRBV4-3	many	TRBJ1-2	TGCGCCAGCAGCCAAGAGGCGGGGCAGTCCTATGGCTACACCTTC	CASSQEAGQSYGYTF
NA	TRBV27	many	TRBJ2-7	TGTGCCAGCAGTAAGAGCAGGGGTCCATTCAACGAGCAGTACTTC	CASSKSRGPFNEQYF
NA	TRBV19	many	TRBJ2-3	TGTGCCAGTAGTACTCTACGGGGGAACACAGATACGCAGTATTTT	CASSTLRGNTDTQYF
TRBD2	TRBV20-1	many	TRBJ2-1	TGCAGTGCTAGAGATAGTGGCGGGAGGGGTGAGCAGTTCTTC	CSARDSGGRGEQFF
NA	TRBV6-1	many	TRBJ1-1	TGTGCCAGCAGTGAAGCGGGACCCAACTTTGAAGCTTTCTTT	CASSEAGPNFEAFF
NA	TRBV9	many	TRBJ1-2	TGTGCCAGCAGCGCAGGGTCGTTAGGCGTCCTCTATGGCTACACCTTC	CASSAGSLGVLYGYTF
NA	TRBV19	NA	TRBJ2-7	TGTGCCAGTAGTGGCAGCGAACCCTTTTCCTACGAGCAGTACTTC	CASSGSEPFSYEQYF
NA	TRBV28	NA	TRBJ1-2	TGTGCCAGCAGTATGGGGTATGGCTACACCTTC	CASSMGYGYTF
NA	TRBV29-1	many	TRBJ1-2	TGCAGCGTGTGGGGGGGCGGCTATGGCTACACCTTC	CSVWGGGYGYTF
TRBD1	TRBV2	many	TRBJ1-1	TGTGCCAGCAGTCGGGCAGGGGGTGAAGCTTTCTTT	CASSRAGGEAFF
TRBD2	TRBV28	many	TRBJ2-3	TGTGCCAGCAGTTCTCGACTAGCGGGGGACCCAGATACGCAGTATTTT	CASSSRLAGDPDTQYF
TRBD2	TRBV20-1	many	TRBJ2-1	TGCAGTGCTCCCAGGACTAGCGGGAGATCCCTTTTTACCAATGAGCAGTTCTTC	CSAPRTSGRSLFTNEQFF
NA	TRBV9	few	TRBJ1-3	TGTGCCAGCAGCGTAGCTGGCAGTTCTGGAAACACCATATATTTT	CASSVAGSSGNTIYF
TRBD2	TRBV11-2	NA	TRBJ2-1	TGTGCCAGCAGCGGGGGTGGTGTTAGCGGGGGCCATTACAATGAGCAGTTCTTC	CASSGGGVSGGHYNEQFF
NA	TRBV11-2	NA	TRBJ1-2	TGTGCCAGCAGCCCCGGGACCCAGGGCTATGGCTACACCTTC	CASSPGTQGYGYTF
NA	TRBV4-1	many	TRBJ2-7	TGCGCCAGCAGCCCTTTAAGGGACGTGGCCGAGCAGTACTTC	CASSPLRDVAEQYF
NA	TRBV5-4	NA	TRBJ2-1	TGTGCCAGCAGCTTGTCATTTCGAGGGACCTCAATAGGGAATGAGCAGTTCTTC	CASSLSFRGTSIGNEQFF
TRBD2	TRBV28	many	TRBJ2-7	TGTGCCAGCAGAAGACTAGTATCAGCGGGGGCCTACGAGCAGTACTTC	CASRRLVSAGAYEQYF
NA	TRBV12-3/TRBV12-4	many	TRBJ2-2	TGTGCCAGCAGCCCCTACGCGGGGAACACCGGGGAGCTGTTTTTT	CASSPYAGNTGELFF
TRBD2	TRBV4-1	few	TRBJ2-3	TGCGCCAGCAGCCAAGATCGAGTTCTAGCGGGGAGCACAGATACGCAGTATTTT	CASSQDRVLAGSTDTQYF
TRBD2	TRBV6-5	many	TRBJ2-2	TGTGCCAGCAGTTACTCTACTAGCGGGAGGCGCGGGGAGCTGTTTTTT	CASSYSTSGRRGELFF
NA	TRBV15	many	TRBJ1-6	TGTGCCACCAGCAGAGGTCAGGGGTATAATTCACCCCTCCACTTT	CATSRGQGYNSPLHF
NA	TRBV7-9	many	TRBJ2-5	TGTGCCGGCAGCTTAGCATTGGAGACAGCGGAGACCCAGTACTTC	CAGSLALETAETQYF
TRBD1	TRBV6-5	NA	TRBJ2-7	TGTGCCAGCAGTTACTCCCCGGGACAGTCCCCCTACGAGCAGTACTTC	CASSYSPGQSPYEQYF
NA	TRBV7-9	many	TRBJ2-1	TGTGCCAGCAGCCAGATAGACAGGCCCGAGCAGTTCTTC	CASSQIDRPEQFF
NA	TRBV7-8	many	TRBJ1-1	TGTGCCAGCAGCCCCCAGGGAGGCCTTTTCGTAGCTTTCTTT	CASSPQGGLFVAFF
TRBD1	TRBV6-1	many	TRBJ1-2	TGTGCCACAATTCCGGGACAGGGAATAGGAGGCTACACCTTC	CATIPGQGIGGYTF
TRBD1	TRBV27	NA	TRBJ1-5	TGTGCCAGCAGTCCGACGGGACAGGGTGGGGAGACCCAGCATTTT	CASSPTGQGGETQHF
NA	TRBV6-5	many	TRBJ2-5	TGTGCCAGCAGTTACAGGGGCCGGCAAGAGACCCAGTACTTC	CASSYRGRQETQYF